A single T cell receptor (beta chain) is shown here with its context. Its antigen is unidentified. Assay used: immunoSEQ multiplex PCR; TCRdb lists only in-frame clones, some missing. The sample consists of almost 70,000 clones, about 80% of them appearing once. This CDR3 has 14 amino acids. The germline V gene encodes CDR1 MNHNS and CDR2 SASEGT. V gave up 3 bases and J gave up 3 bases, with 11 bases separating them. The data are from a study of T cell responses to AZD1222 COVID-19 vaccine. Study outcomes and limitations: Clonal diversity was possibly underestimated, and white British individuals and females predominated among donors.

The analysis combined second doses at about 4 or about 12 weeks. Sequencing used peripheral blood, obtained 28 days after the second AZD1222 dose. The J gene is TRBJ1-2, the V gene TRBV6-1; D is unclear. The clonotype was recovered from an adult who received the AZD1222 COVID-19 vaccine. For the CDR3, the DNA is TGTGCCAGCAGTGAGCAGGTCTCCTACTATGGCTACACCTTC. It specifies CASSEQVSYYGYTF.